One sample yielded the 13 T cell receptor beta chains listed below, sequenced in a study of shared clonotypes between healthy human individuals. Libraries were prepared by immunoSEQ multiplex PCR; TCRdb keeps only in-frame clonotypes and omits some of them. Of 2 million to 2.5 million clones listed, about 92% are singletons. CD45RO-negative, CCR7-selected cells formed the naive CD8 fraction, which excluded terminally differentiated effector memory CD45RA+ cells. The sample consisted of naive CD8+ T cells from PBMCs. The receptor set was obtained from a man between 18 and 29 years old in good health. Some clones in this sample may be carry-over from other donors' samples.

DNA for the CDR3: TGTGCCTGGAGTGCGTCACGGGGTCGGAGTGAAAAACTGTTTTTT. Translating it yields CAWSASRGRSEKLFF. The chain joins TRBV30 to TRBJ1-4; D not certain. This CDR3 spans 15 amino acids. Germline-derived CDR1 and CDR2 are GTSNPN and SVGIG (reference sequence). V dropped 1 base and J dropped 7 bases, with 16 bases sitting between them. Filled out from reference TRBV30 and TRBJ1-4, the complete variable domain reads SQTIHQWPATLVQPVGSPLSLECTVEGTSNPNLYWYRQAAGRGLQLLFYSVGIGQISSEVPQNLSASRPQDRQFILSSKKLLLSDSGFYLCAWSASRGRSEKLFFGSGTQLSVL.

The rearrangement joins TRBV5-4 to TRBJ1-5, with 7 bases matching TRBD1. The trim removed 4 bases at V and 0 bases at J, leaving 4 bases unmatched. Germline loops: CDR1 SGHNT, CDR2 YYREEE (reference sequence). This CDR3 has 15 amino acids. CDR3 sequence (DNA): TGTGCCAGCAGCCGGACAGGCGATAGCAATCAGCCCCAGCATTTT. It specifies CASSRTGDSNQPQHF. The full variable domain, in which reference TRBV5-4 and TRBJ1-5 provide the parts outside the CDR3, is ETGVTQSPTHLIKTRGQQVTLRCSSQSGHNTVSWYQQALGQGPQFIFQYYREEENGRGNFPPRFSGLQFPNYSSELNVNALELDDSALYLCASSRTGDSNQPQHFGDGTRLSIL.

The rearrangement uses TRBV28 and TRBJ2-7; tentatively, D is TRBD1 or TRBD2 (5 bases each). Per germline, CDR1 MDHEN and CDR2 SYDVKM. Trimming removed 1 base at V and 9 bases at J, with 22 bases between. This CDR3 is built from 16 residues. The CDR3 protein is CASSLLGRDGLQWQYF. The DNA of the CDR3 is TGTGCCAGCAGTTTATTAGGCAGGGACGGCCTTCAATGGCAGTACTTC. Variable domain in full (rest from reference TRBV28 and TRBJ2-7): DVKVTQSSRYLVKRTGEKVFLECVQDMDHENMFWYRQDPGLGLRLIYFSYDVKMKEKGDIPEGYSVSREKKERFSLILESASTNQTSMYLCASSLLGRDGLQWQYFGPGTRLTVT.

This sequence joins TRBV27 and TRBJ2-1; no definite D call. The germline V gene encodes CDR1 MNHEY and CDR2 SMNVEV (reference sequence). The CDR3 has 12 amino acids. Trimming removed 3 bases at V and 8 bases at J, with 8 bases between. The CDR3 spells CASSFTYHEQFF. As DNA, the CDR3 is TGTGCCAGCAGTTTCACGTACCATGAGCAGTTCTTC.

This chain joins TRBV4-3 and TRBJ1-1; the D is unclear. The germline V gene encodes CDR1 LGHNA and CDR2 YSLEER. Trimming took off 1 base at V and 4 bases at J, with 13 bases between the two ends. The CDR3 is 15 residues long. The CDR3 reads CASSQARTLATEAFF. CDR3 sequence (DNA): TGCGCCAGCAGCCAAGCGCGGACTTTGGCCACTGAAGCTTTCTTT.

In the case of this clone: Other DNA sequences in the same sample also yield this CDR3. CDR3 in DNA: TGTGCCAGCAGTGAATGGGTGAACACTGAAGCTTTCTTT. The encoded protein is CASSEWVNTEAFF. The chain joins TRBV2 to TRBJ1-1; D gene uncertain. CDR1 is SNHLY, CDR2 FYNNEI, per germline. V lost 2 bases, J lost 0 bases, and 4 bases lay in between. The CDR3 extends over 13 amino acids.

V is TRBV7-9 and J is TRBJ1-4; D unresolved. The CDR3 loop spans 17 amino acids. Germline CDR1 SEHNR, CDR2 FQNEAQ (reference sequence). Trimming stripped 4 bases from V and 6 bases from J, with 21 bases between. CDR3 loop: CASSYPSKGPIYEKLFF. In DNA, the CDR3 is TGTGCCAGCAGCTACCCAAGCAAAGGGCCCATTTATGAAAAACTGTTTTTT.

Of note for this clone: The sample holds other DNA sequences that translate to the same CDR3. The chain links TRBV28 to TRBJ2-7; no clear D. The V end was cut by 7 bases, the J end by 0 bases, with 7 bases between. The CDR3 has 12 amino acids. Germline V gene sequence: CDR1 MDHEN, CDR2 SYDVKM. CDR3: CASTGSSYEQYF. The CDR3 nucleotides read TGTGCCAGCACCGGAAGCTCCTACGAGCAGTACTTC. Supplemented by reference TRBV28 and TRBJ2-7, the full variable domain reads DVKVTQSSRYLVKRTGEKVFLECVQDMDHENMFWYRQDPGLGLRLIYFSYDVKMKEKGDIPEGYSVSREKKERFSLILESASTNQTSMYLCASTGSSYEQYFGPGTRLTVT.

The rearrangement links TRBV13 to TRBJ2-7, with D tentatively TRBD2 (7 bases). Germline V gene data show CDR1 as PRHDT and CDR2 as FYEKMQ (reference sequence). Deletions cut 3 bases from V and 3 bases from J, with 15 bases between. The CDR3 consists of 15 residues. The CDR3 DNA sequence: TGTGCCAGCAGCTTTCTCGGGGGAGGGGGCTACGAGCAGTACTTC. Its protein is CASSFLGGGGYEQYF.

This chain connects TRBV28 to TRBJ2-7; 10 bases are a match to TRBD1. The germline V gene has CDR1 MDHEN and CDR2 SYDVKM. This CDR3 spans 17 amino acids. V dropped 2 bases and J dropped 3; count of bases not matched to a gene: 10. CDR3 loop: CASSLGWRTGGIYEQYF. The CDR3 bases are TGTGCCAGCAGTTTAGGGTGGAGGACAGGGGGGATCTACGAGCAGTACTTC.

The count of this clone is one. This rearrangement joins TRBV4-2 to TRBJ2-7; 8 bases match TRBD1. The J segment lost 4 bases and the V segment lost 1 base, leaving 6 bases of the junction unmatched. Per germline, CDR1 LGHNA and CDR2 YNFKEQ. This CDR3 is built from 15 residues. Here the CDR3 DNA reads TGTGCCAGCAGCCAAGGGCGGGACAGGTTGTACGAGCAGTACTTC. Translating gives CASSQGRDRLYEQYF.

The chain links TRBV6-1 to TRBJ1-1; D uncertain. The CDR3 length is 11 residues. Germline V gene sequence: CDR1 MNHNS, CDR2 SASEGT. Trimming removed 6 bases from V and 7 bases from J, with 9 bases in between. CDR3 amino acids: CASRVFGEAFF. CDR3 bases: TGTGCCAGCAGGGTATTTGGTGAAGCTTTCTTT.

CDR3 residues: CASSQGQGWYEQYF. In nucleotides, the CDR3 is TGTGCCAGCAGCCAAGGACAGGGTTGGTACGAGCAGTACTTC. The chain joins TRBV14 to TRBJ2-7, with 7 bases lining up with TRBD1. Germline-derived CDR1 and CDR2 are SGHDN and FVKESK. The CDR3 is 14 amino acids. V gave up 1 base and J gave up 4 bases; unmatched junction bases: 4.